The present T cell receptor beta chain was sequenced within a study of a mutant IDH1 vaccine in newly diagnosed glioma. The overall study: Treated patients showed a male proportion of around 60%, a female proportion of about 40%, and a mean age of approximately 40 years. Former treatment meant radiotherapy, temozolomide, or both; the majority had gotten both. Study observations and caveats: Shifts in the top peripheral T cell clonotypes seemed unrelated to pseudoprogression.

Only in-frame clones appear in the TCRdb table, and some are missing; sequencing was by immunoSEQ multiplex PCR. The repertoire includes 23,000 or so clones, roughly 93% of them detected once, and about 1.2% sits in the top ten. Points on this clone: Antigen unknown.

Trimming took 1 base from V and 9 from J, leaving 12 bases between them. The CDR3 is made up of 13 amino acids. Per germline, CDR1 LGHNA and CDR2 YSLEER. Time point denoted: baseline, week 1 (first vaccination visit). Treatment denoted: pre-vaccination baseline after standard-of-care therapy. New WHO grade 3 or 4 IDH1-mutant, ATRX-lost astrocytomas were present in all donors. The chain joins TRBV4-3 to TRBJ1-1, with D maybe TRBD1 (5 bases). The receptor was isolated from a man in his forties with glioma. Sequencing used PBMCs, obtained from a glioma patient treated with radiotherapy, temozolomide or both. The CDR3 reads CASSQVRGLQAFF. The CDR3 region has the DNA TGCGCCAGCAGCCAAGTTAGGGGATTACAAGCTTTCTTT.